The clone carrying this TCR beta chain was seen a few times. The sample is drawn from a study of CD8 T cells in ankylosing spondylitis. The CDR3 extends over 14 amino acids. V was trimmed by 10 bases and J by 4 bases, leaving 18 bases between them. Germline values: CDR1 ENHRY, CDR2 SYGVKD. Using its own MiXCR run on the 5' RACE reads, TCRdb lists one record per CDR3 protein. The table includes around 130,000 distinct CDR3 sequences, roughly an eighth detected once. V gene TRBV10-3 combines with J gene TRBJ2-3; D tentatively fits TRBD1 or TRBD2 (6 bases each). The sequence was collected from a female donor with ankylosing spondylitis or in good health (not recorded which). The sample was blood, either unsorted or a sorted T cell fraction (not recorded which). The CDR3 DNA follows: TGTGCCACGAGTGGAGGGGGTTCGGCAGATACGCAGTATTTT. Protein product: CATSGGGSADTQYF.